The 18 T cell receptor beta chains below all came from one sample that was sequenced in a study of ipilimumab plus nivolumab after autologous stem cell transplantation. The assay was immunoSEQ multiplex PCR, and TCRdb's table has in-frame clones only and misses some. The table includes roughly 45,000 clones, more than 70% detected once. The sequencing here drew on PBMCs, taken in a trial of ipilimumab plus nivolumab as post-transplant consolidation. The receptors were gathered from a male donor with multiple myeloma.

The chain has TRBV27 and TRBJ2-1; TRBD1 agrees at 9 bases. The germline V gene has CDR1 MNHEY and CDR2 SMNVEV (reference sequence). This CDR3 is built from 15 residues. V lost 6 bases to trimming and J lost 1 base; unmatched junction nucleotides: 4. CDR3 protein: CASSPDRGSYNEQFF. The CDR3 DNA is TGTGCCAGCAGCCCGGACAGGGGATCCTACAATGAGCAGTTCTTC.

Only one count was recorded for this clone. The V and J genes are TRBV28 and TRBJ1-1; a possible D gene is TRBD1 (5 bases). Germline V gene sequence: CDR1 MDHEN, CDR2 SYDVKM. CDR3 length: 14 residues. Trimming removed 2 bases from V and 12 bases from J, with 19 bases in between. The CDR3 bases are TGTGCCAGCAGTTTACCCCCATTAGTCCTGGGGCCTTTCTTT. Translation gives CASSLPPLVLGPFF.

The V call is TRBV6-6, the J call TRBJ2-1, with D tentatively TRBD2 (6 bases). Trimming took off 7 bases at V and 4 bases at J, with 17 bases between the two ends. The CDR3 is made up of 15 amino acids. Germline CDR1 MNHNY, CDR2 SVGAGI (reference sequence). The CDR3 loop reads CASIGSASAYNEQFF. The CDR3 DNA sequence: TGTGCCAGCATAGGATCGGCTAGCGCGTACAATGAGCAGTTCTTC.

This clone was found once. V gene TRBV19 combines with J gene TRBJ2-7, with TRBD2 matching 13 bases. The CDR3 is 18 amino acids. Germline trimming cut 6 bases from V and 4 bases from J; bases unmatched to any gene: 15. Germline CDR1 and CDR2: LNHDA and SQIVND (reference sequence). The chain's CDR3 is CASSRVGGLAGEGYEQYF. CDR3 nucleotide sequence: TGTGCCAGTAGCCGCGTGGGAGGACTAGCGGGAGAAGGATACGAGCAGTACTTC.

The rearrangement uses TRBV30 and TRBJ2-7, with D maybe TRBD2 (6 bases). The germline V gene encodes CDR1 GTSNPN and CDR2 SVGIG (reference sequence). Trimming took 2 bases from V and 6 from J, leaving 11 bases between them. The CDR3 is 12 amino acids. The CDR3 protein is CAWSSQGGEQYF. CDR3 sequence (DNA): TGTGCCTGGAGTTCGCAGGGAGGCGAGCAGTACTTC.

The chain uses TRBV7-9 and TRBJ2-6, with D perhaps matching TRBD1 or TRBD2 (5 bases each). The CDR3 totals 16 residues. The germline V and J ends were trimmed by 4 bases and 1 base, with 11 bases remaining between them. Germline assignment: CDR1 SEHNR and CDR2 FQNEAQ (reference sequence). The CDR3 bases are TGTGCCAGCAGCTCCCCCTGGGGGTCTGGGGCCAACGTCCTGACTTTC. This translates into CASSSPWGSGANVLTF.

This clone was detected only once. The chain links TRBV9 to TRBJ2-1; 10 bases match TRBD2. This CDR3 has 16 residues. V shed 1 base, J shed 2 bases, and the junction held 3 bases outside the gene matches. CDR1 and CDR2 (germline): SGDLS, YYNGEE. The DNA for the CDR3 is TGTGCCAGCAGCGTAAGCGGGGGGGCAGCCTACAATGAGCAGTTCTTC. Amino acid sequence: CASSVSGGAAYNEQFF. Drawing the rest from reference TRBV9 and TRBJ2-1, the complete variable domain is DSGVTQTPKHLITATGQRVTLRCSPRSGDLSVYWYQQSLDQGLQFLIQYYNGEERAKGNILERFSAQQFPDLHSELNLSSLELGDSALYFCASSVSGGAAYNEQFFGPGTRLTVL.

This clone has a single count. This rearrangement joins TRBV7-9 to TRBJ2-7, with D uncertain. Per the germline V gene, CDR1 is SEHNR and CDR2 is FQNEAQ (reference sequence). The CDR3 is made up of 15 amino acids. The V end was cut by 2 bases, the J end by 4 bases, with 15 bases between. The chain's CDR3 is CASSLSQALIYEQYF. The CDR3 DNA follows: TGTGCCAGCAGCTTAAGTCAGGCCTTAATTTACGAGCAGTACTTC. The complete variable domain, with remaining parts taken from reference TRBV7-9 and TRBJ2-7, reads DTGVSQNPRHKITKRGQNVTFRCDPISEHNRLYWYRQTLGQGPEFLTYFQNEAQLEKSRLLSDRFSAERPKGSFSTLEIQRTEQGDSAMYLCASSLSQALIYEQYFGPGTRLTVT.

The chain is built from TRBV5-1 and TRBJ2-5; D may be TRBD1 or TRBD2 (5 bases each). The V and J ends lost 1 base and 1 base respectively, with 17 bases between them. This CDR3 comprises 17 residues. In germline, CDR1 is SGHRS, CDR2 YFSETQ. CDR3 amino acids: CASSLFGAASRQETQYF. CDR3 DNA: TGCGCCAGCAGCTTGTTCGGGGCCGCAAGCCGCCAAGAGACCCAGTACTTC.

The gene calls are TRBV28 and TRBJ2-1, with D hard to call. Trimming stripped 9 bases from V and 3 bases from J, with 12 bases between. The CDR3 sequence is 13 residues long. CDR1 and CDR2 (germline): MDHEN, SYDVKM. The CDR3 spells CASTTPFYNEQFF. CDR3 DNA sequence: TGTGCCAGTACCACACCTTTCTACAATGAGCAGTTCTTC.

This clone was found once. The chain has TRBV7-9 and TRBJ2-1; 11 bases are a match to TRBD1. CDR3 length equals 17 residues. V gave up 7 bases and J gave up 3 bases; unmatched junction bases: 11. Germline V gene lookup returns CDR1 SEHNR and CDR2 FQNEAQ (reference sequence). The CDR3 nucleotides read TGTGCCAGCACTCCCTTATCCGGGACAGGGGGCTACAATGAGCAGTTCTTC. Translated, it gives CASTPLSGTGGYNEQFF.

As DNA, the CDR3 is TGTGCCAGCAGCGCAACCTTTAGTCAGCCCCAGCATTTT. Translation gives CASSATFSQPQHF. The rearrangement joins TRBV7-2 to TRBJ1-5, with D unclear. V lost 5 bases and J lost 6, with 11 bases in between. The CDR3 is made up of 13 amino acids. Germline V CDR1 and CDR2: SGHTA, FQGNSA. Using reference TRBV7-2 and TRBJ1-5 for the parts outside the CDR3, the full variable domain is GAGVSQSPSNKVTEKGKDVELRCDPISGHTALYWYRQSLGQGLEFLIYFQGNSAPDKSGLPSDRFSAERTGGSVSTLTIQRTQQEDSAVYLCASSATFSQPQHFGDGTRLSIL.

This clone was seen just once. The CDR3 DNA is TGCGCCAGCAGCTGGGGGCGGACTAATGAAAAACTGTTTTTT. Its protein is CASSWGRTNEKLFF. V and J are TRBV5-1 and TRBJ1-4, with D maybe TRBD1 (6 bases). The CDR3 runs 14 residues. V lost 3 bases and J lost 2, with 8 bases in between. Per the germline V gene, CDR1 is SGHRS and CDR2 is YFSETQ.

The chain recombines TRBV11-2 with TRBJ1-1; TRBD1 might be the D (6 bases). V was cut by 5 bases and J by 11 bases, with 24 bases left in between. The CDR3 consists of 15 residues. Germline V gene lookup returns CDR1 SGHAT and CDR2 FQNNGV. The CDR3 is CASSLTIGQWVRAFF. CDR3 DNA sequence: TGTGCCAGCAGCCTCACAATAGGACAGTGGGTTCGCGCTTTCTTT.

The chain has TRBV6-5 and TRBJ1-3; 9 nucleotides agree with TRBD1. Germline assignment: CDR1 MNHEY and CDR2 SVGAGI. Losses at the gene ends were 6 bases for V and 3 bases for J; bases not matched to a gene: 6. This CDR3 is 15 amino acids long. In DNA, the CDR3 is TGTGCCAGCAGGGGGGACAGGGTCGATGGAAACACCATATATTTT. Amino acids: CASRGDRVDGNTIYF.

This chain connects TRBV7-2 to TRBJ1-1, with D possibly being TRBD1 (5 bases). Germline CDR1 SGHTA, CDR2 FQGNSA. The V end lost 1 base, the J end lost 3 bases, and 12 bases lay between the germline ends. The CDR3 extends over 15 amino acids. CDR3 sequence reads: CASSLGSGTYTEAFF. The CDR3 coding sequence is TGTGCCAGCAGCTTAGGGTCAGGGACTTACACTGAAGCTTTCTTT.

This chain connects TRBV5-1 to TRBJ1-1; D perhaps matches TRBD1 (6 bases). Trimming removed 4 bases at V and 5 bases at J, with 15 bases between. This CDR3 is built from 14 residues. Germline lookup yields CDR1 SGHRS and CDR2 YFSETQ. The CDR3 here is CASSPQGRETEAFF. The CDR3 DNA sequence: TGCGCCAGCAGCCCACAGGGTCGGGAGACTGAAGCTTTCTTT.

The CDR3 nucleotides read TGTGCCTGGAGTGTACTGGGAGCCGACACCTACGAGCAGTACTTC. Translation: CAWSVLGADTYEQYF. The chain carries TRBV30 and TRBJ2-5; a weak D match, TRBD2 (5 bases). The assigned J gene may be wrong: the sequence end matches TRBJ2-7 better. This CDR3 is built from 15 residues. The V gene's germline CDR1 is GTSNPN and CDR2 SVGIG (reference sequence).